This T cell receptor (beta chain) was documented in a study of blood T cell repertoires in COVID-19. Germline V gene sequence: CDR1 LGHDT, CDR2 YNNKEL (reference sequence). V was shortened by 3 bases and J by 3 bases, with 15 bases between the two germline ends. This CDR3 is 15 amino acids long. In the source study's methods: From reference gene primer amplification, estimates of nucleated cell counts were derived. Libraries were prepared by immunoSEQ multiplex PCR; TCRdb keeps only in-frame clonotypes and omits some of them. The V and J calls and clone size come from that table; D and trimming were worked out from the DNA. Altogether more than 55,000 clones are present, 75% to 90% being singletons, with the ten largest covering 15% to 20%. A single count supports this clone.

This chain uses TRBV3-1 (or the pseudogene TRBV3-2) with TRBJ2-7, with TRBD2 as a possible D gene (6 bases). The sequenced material came from peripheral blood. The sequence came from a woman aged 60-75 years with COVID-19, enrolled during active disease. CDR3 coding DNA: TGTGCCAGCAGCCACTTAGGCGGGAACAGCTACGAGCAGTACTTC. The encoded protein is CASSHLGGNSYEQYF.